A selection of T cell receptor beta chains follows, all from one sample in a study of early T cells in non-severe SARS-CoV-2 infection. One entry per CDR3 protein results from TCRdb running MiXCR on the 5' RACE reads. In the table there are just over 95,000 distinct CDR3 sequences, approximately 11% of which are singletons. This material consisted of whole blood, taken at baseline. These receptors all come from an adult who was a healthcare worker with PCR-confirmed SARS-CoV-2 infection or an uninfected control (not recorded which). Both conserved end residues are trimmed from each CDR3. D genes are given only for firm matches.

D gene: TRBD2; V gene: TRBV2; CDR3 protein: ASSEALTAGAVYNEQF
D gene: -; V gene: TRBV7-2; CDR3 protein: ASSTGAGEKLF
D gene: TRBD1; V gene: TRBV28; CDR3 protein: ASNLDRGLTEAF
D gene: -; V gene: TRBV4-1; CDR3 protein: ASSQIEGYGYT
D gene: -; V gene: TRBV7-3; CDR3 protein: ASSEGYPGNTIY
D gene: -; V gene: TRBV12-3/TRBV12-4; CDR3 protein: ASSSELGTHPYEQY
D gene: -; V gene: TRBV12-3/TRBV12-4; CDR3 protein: ASSFTTYNEQF
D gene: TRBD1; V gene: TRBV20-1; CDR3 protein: SASLLDRGLNGYT
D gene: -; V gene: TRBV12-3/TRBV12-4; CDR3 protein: ASTSTGWQYNEQF
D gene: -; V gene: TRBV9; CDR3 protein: ASSVSGDTEAF
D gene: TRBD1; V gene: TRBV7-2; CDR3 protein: ASSLDRRAYEQY
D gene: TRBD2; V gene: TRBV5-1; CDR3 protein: ASSSLTSTNTGELF
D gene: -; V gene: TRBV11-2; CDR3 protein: ASSLTVSYNEQF
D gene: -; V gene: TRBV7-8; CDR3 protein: ASSANPGGTDTQY
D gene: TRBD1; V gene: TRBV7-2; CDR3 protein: ASSPTGGAYTQY
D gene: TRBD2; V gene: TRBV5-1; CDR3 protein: ASSGREGTDTQY
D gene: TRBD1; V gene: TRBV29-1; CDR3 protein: SVDGQGDGYT
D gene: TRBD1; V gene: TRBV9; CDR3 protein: ASSEGTGVDTEAF
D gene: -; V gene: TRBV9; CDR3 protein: ASSVGGGDEQF
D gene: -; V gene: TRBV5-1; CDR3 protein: ASSLTGIAEAF
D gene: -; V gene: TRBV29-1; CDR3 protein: SEGTSYNEQF
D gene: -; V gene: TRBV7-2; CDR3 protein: ASSYSSSFAIEQY
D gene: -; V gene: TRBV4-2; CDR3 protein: ASSQDLAYNEQF
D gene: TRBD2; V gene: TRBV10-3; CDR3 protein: ATSALQRGGLDTQY
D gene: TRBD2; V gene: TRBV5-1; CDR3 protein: ASRLAGGPGDTQY
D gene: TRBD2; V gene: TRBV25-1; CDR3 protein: ASSRLAGGTYNEQF
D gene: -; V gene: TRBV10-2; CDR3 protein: ASSDRLNIGELF
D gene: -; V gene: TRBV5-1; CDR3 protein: ASTKTGVNTEAF
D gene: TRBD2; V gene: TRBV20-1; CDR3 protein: SARDSGLASNNEQF
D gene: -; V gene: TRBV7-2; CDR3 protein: ASSLEGNSPLH